This TCR beta chain was captured in a study of T cells in tumors after PD-1 blockade. Assay used: immunoSEQ multiplex PCR; TCRdb lists only in-frame clones, some missing. The profile shows 60,000 or so clones, about four fifths of them singletons. V shed 3 bases and J 5 bases; nucleotides not matched to a gene: 7. Germline CDR1 reads SGHRS; CDR2 reads YFSETQ. This CDR3 contains 14 residues. The rearrangement joins TRBV5-1 to TRBJ2-5, with TRBD1 matching 7 bases. The sequence was collected from a human donor with basal cell carcinoma. The sample was PBMCs, taken before anti-PD-1 treatment. The CDR3 DNA reads as TGCGCCAGCAGCTCGGGACAGTACGGGGAGACCCAGTACTTC. It translates to CASSSGQYGETQYF.